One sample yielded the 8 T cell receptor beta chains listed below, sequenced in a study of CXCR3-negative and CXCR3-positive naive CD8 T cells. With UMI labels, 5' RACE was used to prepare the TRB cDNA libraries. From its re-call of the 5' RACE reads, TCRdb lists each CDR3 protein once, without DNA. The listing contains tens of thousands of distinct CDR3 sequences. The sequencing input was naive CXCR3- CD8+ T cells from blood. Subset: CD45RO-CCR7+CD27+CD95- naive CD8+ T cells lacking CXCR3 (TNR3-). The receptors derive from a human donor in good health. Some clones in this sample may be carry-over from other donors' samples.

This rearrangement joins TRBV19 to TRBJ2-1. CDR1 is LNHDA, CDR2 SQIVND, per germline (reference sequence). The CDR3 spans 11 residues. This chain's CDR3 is CASSDYNEQFF.

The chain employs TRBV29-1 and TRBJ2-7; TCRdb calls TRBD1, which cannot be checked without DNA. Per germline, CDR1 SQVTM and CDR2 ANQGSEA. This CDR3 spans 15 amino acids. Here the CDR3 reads CSVEVSGQGDSEQYF.

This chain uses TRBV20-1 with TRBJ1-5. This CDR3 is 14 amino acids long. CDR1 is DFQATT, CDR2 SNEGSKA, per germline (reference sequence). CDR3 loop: CSAAERYGNQPQHF.

The CDR3 protein is CASSLADPDLILNTEAFF. V is TRBV5-5 and J is TRBJ1-1; TCRdb returns TRBD1, unconfirmable since there is no DNA. The germline V gene encodes CDR1 SGHKS and CDR2 YYEKEE (reference sequence). This CDR3 has 18 amino acids. The variable domain in full, with the rest retrieved from reference TRBV5-5 and TRBJ1-1, is DAGVTQSPTHLIKTRGQQVTLRCSPISGHKSVSWYQQVLGQGPQFIFQYYEKEERGRGNFPDRFSARQFPNYSSELNVNALLLGDSALYLCASSLADPDLILNTEAFFGQGTRLTVV.

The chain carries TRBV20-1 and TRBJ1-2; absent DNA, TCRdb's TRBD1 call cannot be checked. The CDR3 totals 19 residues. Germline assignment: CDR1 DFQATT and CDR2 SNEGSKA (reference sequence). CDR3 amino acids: CSASPPYGTGLRIDYGYTF.

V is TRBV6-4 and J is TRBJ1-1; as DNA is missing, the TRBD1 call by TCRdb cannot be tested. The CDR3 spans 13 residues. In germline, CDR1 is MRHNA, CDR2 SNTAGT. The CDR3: CASSDRGNTEAFF.

CDR3 loop: CASSQDSVPQYF. This chain joins TRBV4-2 and TRBJ2-3. This CDR3 has 12 residues. The germline gives CDR1 LGHNA, CDR2 YNFKEQ.

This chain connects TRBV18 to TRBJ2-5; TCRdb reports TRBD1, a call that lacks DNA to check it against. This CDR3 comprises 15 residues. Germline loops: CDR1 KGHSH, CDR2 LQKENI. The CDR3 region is CASFEPTEGRETQYF.